This record covers a single T cell receptor (beta chain). Its antigen has not been determined. Base-call qualities are not available, and no considerably larger clone is one nucleotide away. The data were taken from a study of blood T cells in healthy people across ages (dated by TCRdb to about 2015). General notes on the study: In model experiments, template switching captured roughly one uniquely barcoded TCR beta cDNA molecule for every two T cells. To avoid experimental bias, donors of different ages were distributed randomly across sequencing lanes. The study measured age-related changes in TCR beta repertoire diversity using deep sequencing normalized with unique cDNA molecular identifiers. Donors were grouped into four age groups: young (average roughly 15 years), middle-aged (approximately 41), aged (around 60) and long-lived (approximately 78). Using the same blood draw, the study looked at two additional independent replicas of 1 million unique cDNA reads for two donors, one aged 18 to 30 and the other aged 80 or older.

The 39 donors, aged 6 to 90 years, were systemically healthy Caucasian individuals from Russia. Ten milliliters of peripheral blood were drawn from each donor into EDTA-treated Vacutainer tubes. Ficoll-Paque density-gradient centrifugation was used to isolate PBMCs, with at least 7 million obtained per sample. Trizol reagent was used to extract total RNA from PBMCs, with at least 6 micrograms per sample. The percentages of naive CD45RAhigh/CD27high T cells were determined by flow cytometry on a PBMC aliquot from every donor. Findings and caveats that apply to the study as a whole: Compared with the aged group, more naive CD4+ T cells, fewer expanded clones and increased TCR diversity were shown by the long-lived group, suggesting age selection. There was a strong correlation between observed TCR beta diversity and the percentage of naive T cells measured by flow cytometry. Observed TCR beta diversity per million T cells fell roughly linearly with age, and a significant reduction was already apparent by age roughly 40. Conclusive comparison of naive and antigen-experienced compartments was prevented by the profiling of bulk unsorted PBMCs. Estimates of total diversity from one million sequenced T cells were regarded as lower bounds and underestimates. Because donor CMV infection status was unknown, age-related changes in expanded clonotypes were potentially confounded.

The method behind the library was 5' RACE. The reads were generated on an Illumina HiSeq 2500. A second roughly 7 to 11 cycle PCR used a sample-barcoded 5' primer and a J-beta primer mix. A template-switch 5' adaptor carrying 12 random nucleotides introduced a unique molecular identifier onto each TCR beta cDNA molecule. At least 2.5 million CDR3-containing paired-end reads were obtained from each sample. First-strand cDNA was synthesized from all RNA with the Mint cDNA synthesis kit, primed by a TRBC-specific oligonucleotide. Following uracil-DNA glycosylase treatment, a first 18-cycle PCR with universal primers M1SS and BC2_uni_R was performed on all cDNA. As for the original processing: Each sample was normalized by randomly selecting 1 million high-quality reads, each carrying a distinct molecular identifier. Instead of being binned into consensus sequences, reads that shared molecular identifiers were thrown out. MiTCR, run with a Q25 quality threshold and the strictest error-elimination algorithm, handled CDR3 identification, clonotype clustering and error correction. A nonparametric unseen species model with Euler transformation was used to estimate lower-bound total TCR beta diversity. Starting from the raw public reads, TCRdb applied fastp trimming at Q25, assembled clones with MiXCR and retained in-frame beta chains. CDR3 protein sequences are deduplicated, and each keeps its most common genes and DNA. These V and J calls derive from TCRdb rather than the authors' analysis. Here the sample has about 780,000 distinct CDR3 sequences; 46% occur a single time. The ten top clones hold roughly 20% of the sample.

From the cysteine up to the phenylalanine, the CDR3 has a length of 15 residues. The entry retains the CDR3 DNA only, 45 bases that are in frame from base 1. Clipping removes 6 bases from V and 6 bases from J, with 11 as the unmatched junction base count. According to the germline V gene, CDR1 reads SGHTA and CDR2 reads FQGNSA. The rearranged chain carries TRBV7-2 and TRBJ2-4; 7 of the junction bases match TRBD2. The receptor's source is a man older than 75 in good health. The sample was blood. The DNA reads TGTGCCAGCAGAGTGGACGGGGGGTTCGGAAACATTCAGTACTTC. It translates to CASRVDGGFGNIQYF.